This is a list of T cell receptor beta chains from one sample in a study of T cells in Graves' hyperthyroidism and ophthalmopathy. One entry per CDR3 protein results from TCRdb running MiXCR on the multiplex PCR reads. The data hold around 240,000 distinct CDR3 sequences, with 13% to 15% observed a single time. Source material: blood. The receptor set was obtained from a woman aged 35 to 49 with Graves' hyperthyroidism that later progressed to Graves' ophthalmopathy. Each CDR3 is given with its conserved first and last residue. D genes are given only for firm matches. A clone size is listed for some rows: how often the clone was seen (once, few, many), or a class if it is expanded.

>15|TRBV11-1|TRBJ2-1|NA|NA
CASSLGSATYNDQCF
TGTGCCAGCAGTCTCGGGTCAGCTACCTACAATGATCAGTGCTTC
>12|TRBV2|TRBJ2-7|NA|many
CASGKRSREQYF
TGTGCCAGCGGTAAGAGAAGCAGGGAGCAGTACTTC
>14|TRBV20-1|TRBJ2-5|NA|NA
CSARGMGRREAQYF
TGCAGTGCTAGAGGGATGGGGCGAAGAGAGGCCCAGTACTTC
>17|TRBV12-3/TRBV12-4|TRBJ1-2|NA|many
CASSFSSEGNTNYGYTF
TGTGCCAGCAGTTTCAGTTCTGAGGGTAACACTAACTATGGCTACACCTTC
>14|TRBV28|TRBJ1-6|NA|many
CASSSTLYNSPLHF
TGTGCCAGCAGTTCCACTCTCTATAATTCACCCCTCCACTTT
>14|TRBV12-3/TRBV12-4|TRBJ2-2|NA|many
CATPGARDTGELFF
TGTGCCACCCCGGGGGCACGCGACACCGGGGAGCTGTTTTTT
>13|TRBV5-8|TRBJ1-1|NA|many
CASSLIRSSEAFF
TGTGCCAGCAGCTTGATTAGGTCATCTGAAGCTTTCTTT
>14|TRBV11-1|TRBJ1-6|NA|medium-sized
CASSRTGNNSPLHF
TGTGCCAGCAGCCGGACGGGCAATAATTCACCCCTCCACTTT
>21|TRBV10-2|TRBJ1-6|NA|many
CASSGPDRGFSTGSYNSPLHF
TGCGCCAGCAGTGGGCCCGACAGAGGATTTTCGACCGGCTCCTATAATTCACCCCTCCACTTT
>16|TRBV9|TRBJ1-3|NA|once
CASSDSDPGSGNTIYF
TGTGCCAGCAGCGATTCCGACCCTGGCTCTGGAAACACCATATATTTT
>17|TRBV25-1|TRBJ2-5|NA|NA
CASSDRSGAGTGETQYF
TGTGCCAGCAGTGATAGGTCGGGAGCGGGTACCGGGGAGACCCAGTACTTC
>15|TRBV12-3/TRBV12-4|TRBJ2-1|NA|many
CASTLWQVPYNEQFF
TGTGCCAGCACTCTATGGCAGGTTCCCTACAATGAGCAGTTCTTC
>14|TRBV14|TRBJ1-3|NA|NA
CASSRAGSGNTIYF
TGTGCCAGCAGCCGAGCAGGGTCTGGAAACACCATATATTTT